This passage covers 17 T cell receptor beta chains from one sample sequenced in a study of T cell changes during pregnancy in multiple sclerosis. The protocol was immunoSEQ multiplex PCR, while the TCRdb copy is restricted to in-frame clones and leaves out a portion. The table has tens of thousands of clones, roughly 94% seen once. The source was CD8+ T cells from peripheral blood mononuclear cells, collected in the third trimester of pregnancy. The source is a female donor with multiple sclerosis, enrolled in a pregnancy study.

This chain joins TRBV7-3 and TRBJ2-1; D may be TRBD2 (6 bases). Germline CDR1 SGHTA, CDR2 FQGTGA. Trimming took 4 bases from V and 8 from J, leaving 15 bases between them. CDR3 length: 14 amino acids. CDR3 in amino acids: CASSSLGGAHEQFF. For the CDR3, the DNA is TGTGCCAGCAGCTCCCTCGGGGGAGCACATGAGCAGTTCTTC.

The V call is TRBV28, the J call TRBJ1-2, with D perhaps TRBD1 (5 bases). The CDR3 loop spans 15 amino acids. Between the trimmed V and J ends, which lost 4 bases and 0 bases, there was a span of 12 bases. Looked up from germline, CDR1 is MDHEN and CDR2 is SYDVKM. The chain's CDR3 is CASSYPDSSNYGYTF. In DNA, the CDR3 is TGTGCCAGCAGTTACCCTGACAGCTCTAACTATGGCTACACCTTC.

This sequence joins TRBV7-6 and TRBJ1-1, with TRBD1 as a possible D gene (5 bases). Between the trimmed V and J ends, which lost 1 base and 5 bases, there was a span of 8 bases. The CDR3 consists of 13 residues. Germline CDR1 is SGHVS and CDR2 is FNYEAQ. The CDR3: CASSLGHRTEAFF. As DNA, the CDR3 is TGTGCCAGCAGCTTAGGACACAGGACTGAAGCTTTCTTT.

This clone showed up just once. V gene TRBV11-2 combines with J gene TRBJ2-7; 11 bases map to TRBD2. Germline V gene lookup returns CDR1 SGHAT and CDR2 FQNNGV. This CDR3 is built from 16 residues. Losses at the gene ends were 5 bases for V and 4 bases for J; bases not matched to a gene: 10. CDR3 nucleotides: TGTGCCAGCAGCCGGGCCGGGACTAGCGGATTATACGAGCAGTACTTC. Translation: CASSRAGTSGLYEQYF.

The V call is TRBV7-9, the J call TRBJ2-7; possibly TRBD1 for D (5 bases). Germline V gene data show CDR1 as SEHNR and CDR2 as FQNEAQ (reference sequence). This CDR3 has 12 amino acids. The germline V and J ends were trimmed by 2 bases and 4 bases, with 6 bases remaining between them. CDR3 in amino acids: CASSLQGYEQYF. CDR3 coding DNA: TGTGCCAGCAGCTTACAGGGTTACGAGCAGTACTTC.

V and J are TRBV28 and TRBJ2-3, with TRBD1 as a possible D gene (6 bases). The CDR3 totals 16 residues. Trimming took off 1 base at V and 5 bases at J, with 16 bases between the two ends. Per germline, CDR1 MDHEN and CDR2 SYDVKM. The CDR3, as DNA: TGTGCCAGCAGTTTATTTGCTGCAGGGGTTGAAGATACGCAGTATTTT. It is translated as CASSLFAAGVEDTQYF.

This chain joins TRBV19 and TRBJ2-7, with 7 bases matching TRBD1. Germline CDR1 is LNHDA and CDR2 is SQIVND (reference sequence). V trimming: 5 bases; J trimming: 2 bases; junction bases outside the gene matches: 12. The CDR3 extends over 16 amino acids. CDR3 nucleotide sequence: TGTGCCAGTAGTCCCCTGACAGGGAGAGGAGCCTACGAGCAGTACTTC. Residues: CASSPLTGRGAYEQYF.

This clone was seen just once. The chain couples TRBV25-1 to TRBJ2-1, with 11 bases matching TRBD2. Germline trimming cut 1 base from V and 15 bases from J; bases unmatched to any gene: 5. This CDR3 spans 13 amino acids. Germline CDR1 MGHDK, CDR2 SYGVNS. This CDR3 is CASSELAGGPAFF. In nucleotides, the CDR3 is TGTGCCAGCAGTGAATTAGCGGGAGGGCCGGCGTTCTTC.

This chain connects TRBV28 to TRBJ1-5; 8 bases are a match to TRBD1. J lost 7 bases, V lost 6 bases, and 11 bases had no gene match. Germline V lookup: CDR1 MDHEN, CDR2 SYDVKM. The CDR3 sequence is 15 residues long. The CDR3 reads CASSPPGQGRQPQHF. CDR3 in DNA: TGTGCCAGCAGCCCCCCCGGACAGGGAAGACAGCCCCAGCATTTT.

The genes are TRBV7-9 and TRBJ1-1; D possibly corresponds to TRBD1 (5 bases). V shed 7 bases and J shed 0 bases, with 12 bases lying between them. The CDR3 extends over 14 amino acids. Germline V gene data show CDR1 as SEHNR and CDR2 as FQNEAQ (reference sequence). In DNA, the CDR3 is TGTGCCAGCACAAACAGGAACTTGAACACTGAAGCTTTCTTT. This gives the protein CASTNRNLNTEAFF.

The CDR3 reads CASIDLRDRGMNTEAFF. The DNA of the CDR3 is TGTGCCAGTATCGATCTCCGGGACAGGGGCATGAACACTGAAGCTTTCTTT. The V and J genes are TRBV19 and TRBJ1-1; TRBD1 matches at 10 bases. J lost 0 bases, V lost 7 bases, and 11 bases had no gene match. The germline V gene has CDR1 LNHDA and CDR2 SQIVND (reference sequence). The length of the CDR3 is 17 residues.

This chain uses TRBV7-6 with TRBJ1-5; 9 bases line up with TRBD1. Per the germline V gene, CDR1 is SGHVS and CDR2 is FNYEAQ. This CDR3 contains 14 residues. V dropped 5 bases and J dropped 6; count of bases not matched to a gene: 5. CDR3 in DNA: TGTGCCAGCAGCCCGGACAGGGGAGGTCAGCCCCAGCATTTT. Its protein is CASSPDRGGQPQHF.

In regard to this clone: One end of the junction does not line up with germline, which may come from a read error. This chain links TRBV7-7 with TRBJ2-5, with 7 bases lining up with TRBD1. The germline V gene has CDR1 SSHAT and CDR2 FNYEAQ (reference sequence). This CDR3 is built from 13 residues. The CDR3 nucleotides read TGTGCTAGCAGCTTGGACAGGTCGGAGACCCAGTACTTC. This translates into CASSLDRSETQYF. The variable domain in full, with the rest retrieved from reference TRBV7-7 and TRBJ2-5, is GAGVSQSPRYKVTKRGQDVTLRCDPISSHATLYWYQQALGQGPEFLTYFNYEAQPDKSGLPSDRFSAERPEGSISTLTIQRTEQRDSAMYRCASSLDRSETQYFGPGTRLLVL.

The chain carries TRBV7-2 and TRBJ1-1; no definite D call. The CDR3 has 16 residues. CDR1 is SGHTA, CDR2 FQGNSA, per germline. The V end lost 1 base, the J end lost 4 bases, and 16 bases lay between the germline ends. This chain's CDR3 is CASSLGLPGEGTEAFF. In DNA, the CDR3 is TGTGCCAGCAGCTTAGGGCTCCCGGGAGAGGGCACTGAAGCTTTCTTT.

The V gene is TRBV29-1, the J gene TRBJ2-2; 8 nucleotides agree with TRBD1. The ends lost 5 bases at V and 3 bases at J; junction bases unmatched: 5. Looked up from germline, CDR1 is SQVTM and CDR2 is ANQGSEA. The CDR3 extends over 14 amino acids. CDR3 in DNA: TGCAGCGTTCTGGACAGGGTGGACACCGGGGAGCTGTTTTTT. Translation: CSVLDRVDTGELFF.

J is TRBJ1-2 and V is TRBV19; 7 bases match TRBD1. The germline V gene encodes CDR1 LNHDA and CDR2 SQIVND (reference sequence). The CDR3 contains 14 residues. V was pared by 1 base and J by 4 bases, with 3 bases of the junction left unmatched. Here the CDR3 reads CASSIGPGGYGYTF. As DNA, the CDR3 is TGTGCCAGTAGTATAGGCCCAGGGGGCTATGGCTACACCTTC.

The V and J genes are TRBV11-2 and TRBJ2-2, with D hard to call. The CDR3 totals 15 residues. In germline, CDR1 is SGHAT, CDR2 FQNNGV. V was trimmed by 0 bases and J by 4 bases, leaving 9 bases between them. CDR3 bases: TGTGCCAGCAGCTTAGACGGTTCGGGCACCGGGGAGCTGTTTTTT. It translates to CASSLDGSGTGELFF.